This T cell receptor (beta chain) came from a study of neurological immune-mediated disorders. Study findings and constraints: None of the CDR3 amino acid sequences found in expanded clones was shared across subjects. This suggests that the TCR-beta repertoires were private in all groups.

Sorted libraries used some 1 million CD4+ or CD8+ T cells. This clonotype has a count of ten or more. The target antigen is unknown. Trimming took 2 bases from V and 7 from J; bases not matched to a gene: 4. The germline V gene encodes CDR1 SGHTA and CDR2 FQGNSA. This CDR3 spans 13 amino acids. TCRdb analysed the 5' RACE reads with MiXCR anew, one entry per CDR3 protein. The sample has 50,000 to 60,000 distinct CDR3 sequences, around 3.8% seen once. This chain uses TRBV7-2 with TRBJ1-2, with 7 nucleotides matching TRBD1. This receptor was taken from a woman aged 40-49 years with multiple sclerosis. Sequencing used CD4+ T cells from blood. CDR3 bases: TGTGCCAGCAGCTTAACAGGGGCGTTTGGCTACACCTTC. It encodes CASSLTGAFGYTF.